This T cell receptor (beta chain) emerged from a study of T cell responses to AZD1222 COVID-19 vaccine. This clone has a single count. What it recognizes is unknown. Findings and limits, study-wide: At baseline, just a handful of AZD1222 recipients tested seropositive.

Repertoires were generated with immunoSEQ multiplex PCR, while TCRdb's copy carries only in-frame clones and drops some. The table includes some 120,000 clones, roughly 90% detected once. The CDR3 loop spans 13 amino acids. Germline CDR1 and CDR2: LGHDT and YNNKEL (reference sequence). V lost 2 bases to trimming and J lost 4 bases, with 8 bases between them. This sequence joins TRBV3-1 (or the pseudogene TRBV3-2) and TRBJ1-2, with D perhaps TRBD1 (6 bases). The TCR sequence derives from an adult in good health. Sequences were derived from peripheral blood, sampled on day 0 of AZD1222 vaccination. This chain's CDR3 is CASSQQGSYGYTF. The CDR3 DNA sequence: TGTGCCAGCAGCCAACAGGGGAGCTATGGCTACACCTTC.